Shown below are 13 T cell receptor beta chains from a single sample sequenced in a study of cytomegalovirus exposure and HLA in healthy donors. The PCR made use of 60 Vbeta and 13 Jbeta primers. Assay used: immunoSEQ multiplex PCR; TCRdb lists only in-frame clones, some missing. The table records about 110,000 clones, 70% to 85% of them present only once. The sample taken for sequencing was PBMCs. These TCRs come from a woman aged 40 to 50 in good health and CMV-seropositive.

V and J are TRBV5-4 and TRBJ2-1, with D possibly being TRBD2 (6 bases). Germline V gene sequence: CDR1 SGHNT, CDR2 YYREEE (reference sequence). V gave up 0 bases and J gave up 9 bases, with 13 bases separating them. The CDR3 contains 14 residues. DNA of the CDR3: TGTGCCAGCAGCTTGGCCTCGGCCGGGGGTGAGCAGTTCTTC. Its translation is CASSLASAGGEQFF. Full variable domain (missing parts from reference TRBV5-4 and TRBJ2-1): ETGVTQSPTHLIKTRGQQVTLRCSSQSGHNTVSWYQQALGQGPQFIFQYYREEENGRGNFPPRFSGLQFPNYSSELNVNALELDDSALYLCASSLASAGGEQFFGPGTRLTVL.

The chain combines TRBV6-5 with TRBJ1-1; a weak D match, TRBD1 (6 bases). The CDR3 runs to 14 residues. Germline V lookup: CDR1 MNHEY, CDR2 SVGAGI. Trimming stripped 3 bases from V and 4 bases from J, with 12 bases between. CDR3 nucleotides: TGTGCCAGCAGTTATACAGGGTGGGGCACTGAAGCTTTCTTT. Protein: CASSYTGWGTEAFF.

This clone was seen only a few times. This rearrangement joins TRBV4-1 to TRBJ2-1, with 7 bases lining up with TRBD1. The germline CDR1 and CDR2 sequences are MGHRA and YSYEKL. CDR3 size: 17 residues. The ends lost 3 bases at V and 1 base at J; junction bases unmatched: 9. CDR3 bases: TGCGCCAGCAGCCATGGGAAGGGGGCTTTATCCTACAATGAGCAGTTCTTC. It translates to CASSHGKGALSYNEQFF.

The chain uses TRBV19 and TRBJ1-5; D gene uncertain. The CDR3 totals 14 residues. Trimming pared 4 bases from V and 4 bases from J, leaving 11 bases between. Germline assignment: CDR1 LNHDA and CDR2 SQIVND (reference sequence). As DNA, the CDR3 is TGTGCCAGTAGTACGGCGGGGTTTAATCAGCCCCAGCATTTT. It specifies CASSTAGFNQPQHF.

This chain connects TRBV5-8 to TRBJ2-7; 7 bases agree with TRBD1. This CDR3 is 15 amino acids long. The ends lost 4 bases at V and 0 bases at J; junction bases unmatched: 7. Germline CDR1 is SGHTS and CDR2 is YDEGEE. CDR3: CASSGRQGLSYEQYF. CDR3 sequence (DNA): TGTGCCAGCAGCGGCAGACAGGGCCTCTCCTACGAGCAGTACTTC.

Of note for this clone: Compared with germline, one end of the junction differs, possibly owing to a read error. The chain joins TRBV14 to TRBJ2-5, with TRBD2 matching over 12 bases. Germline V gene lookup returns CDR1 SGHDN and CDR2 FVKESK. The CDR3 is 17 residues long. For the CDR3, the DNA is TGTGCCAGCAGCCTACTTACTAGCGGGAGGCTTCAAGGGACCCAGTACTTC. As protein: CASSLLTSGRLQGTQYF.

The gene calls are TRBV19 and TRBJ1-2; 7 bases line up with TRBD1. CDR3 length: 15 residues. CDR1 is LNHDA and CDR2 is SQIVND in the germline V gene (reference sequence). Trimming took 5 bases from V and 1 from J; bases not matched to a gene: 7. Here the CDR3 DNA reads TGTGCCAGTAGTCCACAGGGGAACCGTAACTATGGCTACACCTTC. It codes for CASSPQGNRNYGYTF.

The CDR3 DNA reads as TGTGCCTGGAGTGTACCGGGACAGATACGATATGGCTACACCTTC. Protein: CAWSVPGQIRYGYTF. V is TRBV30 and J is TRBJ1-2; 7 bases are a match to TRBD1. Unmatched junction bases numbered 9, after V lost 0 bases and J lost 5 bases. Germline lookup yields CDR1 GTSNPN and CDR2 SVGIG (reference sequence). The CDR3 consists of 15 residues.

The chain uses TRBV11-3 and TRBJ2-1, with D possibly matching TRBD2 (6 bases). Germline CDR1 is SGHNT and CDR2 is YENEEA. The CDR3 runs 14 residues. V lost 5 bases and J 3 bases, leaving 11 bases between the germline ends. Here the CDR3 DNA reads TGTGCCAGCAGCCTCGGGAGAAGCTACAATGAGCAGTTCTTC. This sequence encodes CASSLGRSYNEQFF.

This chain links TRBV5-5 with TRBJ1-1; 8 bases match TRBD1. Germline trimming cut 0 bases from V and 5 bases from J; bases unmatched to any gene: 3. The CDR3 sequence is 14 residues long. Germline CDR1 is SGHKS and CDR2 is YYEKEE (reference sequence). CDR3 sequence reads: CASSLDDRGTEAFF. Here the CDR3 DNA reads TGTGCCAGCAGCTTGGACGACAGGGGTACTGAAGCTTTCTTT.

J is TRBJ2-7 and V is TRBV5-1, with 10 nucleotides matching TRBD2. V trimming: 3 bases; J trimming: 0 bases; junction bases outside the gene matches: 6. CDR1 and CDR2 (germline): SGHRS, YFSETQ. The length of the CDR3 is 16 residues. CDR3 in DNA: TGCGCCAGCAGCTCAATAGCGGGAGGCGACTCCTACGAGCAGTACTTC. This translates into CASSSIAGGDSYEQYF.

CDR3 DNA: TGTGCCAGCTCATCCAGGACTAGTAGAAGCTACGAGCAGTACTTC. Translated: CASSSRTSRSYEQYF. V and J are TRBV18 and TRBJ2-7; 7 nucleotides match TRBD2. CDR3 length: 15 residues. With 5 bases clipped from V and 3 bases from J, the junction kept 10 bases outside the gene matches. Germline-derived CDR1 and CDR2 are KGHSH and LQKENI. Variable domain in full (rest from reference TRBV18 and TRBJ2-7): NAGVMQNPRHLVRRRGQEARLRCSPMKGHSHVYWYRQLPEEGLKFMVYLQKENIIDESGMPKERFSAEFPKEGPSILRIQQVVRGDSAAYFCASSSRTSRSYEQYFGPGTRLTVT.

The chain couples TRBV4-1 to TRBJ2-7; weak D call: TRBD1 (5 bases). Germline-derived CDR1 and CDR2 are MGHRA and YSYEKL. V lost 2 bases and J 4 bases, leaving 18 bases between the germline ends. CDR3 length: 16 amino acids. The DNA for the CDR3 is TGCGCCAGCAGCCAACAAGGTGGCGACAGTTCGTACGAGCAGTACTTC. Encoded protein: CASSQQGGDSSYEQYF.